Listed below are T cell receptor beta chains from one sample, sequenced in a study of post-analysis software for immune sequencing data. TCRdb analysed the PCR reads with MiXCR anew, one entry per CDR3 protein. The table records fewer than 900,000 distinct CDR3 sequences, around 45% of them present only once. Material: blood. The receptor source for this set is a girl between 10 and 17 years old with multiple sclerosis. Both conserved end residues are part of each CDR3. The order of the fields is clone size, V gene, D gene, J gene, CDR3 DNA, CDR3 protein. The D gene is left open where the match is weak. Only some rows state a clone size, as once, few, many or a class for expanded clones.

few,TRBV29-1,NA,TRBJ2-3,TGCAGCGTTGAAGCGGGGATAGGGACCCCGCTGAGTGATACGCAGTATTTT,CSVEAGIGTPLSDTQYF
NA,TRBV12-3/TRBV12-4,NA,TRBJ1-4,TGTGCCAGCAGTTTGGGGTATCCTGAAAAACTGTTTTTT,CASSLGYPEKLFF
NA,TRBV4-1,NA,TRBJ1-4,TGCGCCAGCAGCCAAGATGACGTTAGGGTAGGGGATGAAAAACTGTTTTTT,CASSQDDVRVGDEKLFF
few,TRBV14,NA,TRBJ1-4,TGTGCCAGCAGCCCGAGGGCATCGGCTAATGAAAAACTGTTTTTT,CASSPRASANEKLFF
NA,TRBV28,NA,TRBJ1-4,TGTGCCAGCAGTTATGGGCGGTCCAAGAATGAAAAACTGTTTTTT,CASSYGRSKNEKLFF
NA,TRBV7-8,NA,TRBJ1-5,TGTGCCAGCAGCTTACGGCTAGAGCAGGATCAGCCCCAGCATTTT,CASSLRLEQDQPQHF
NA,TRBV9,NA,TRBJ1-2,TGTGCCAGCAGCGATAGTACAGGGCGGAGCTATGGCTACACCTTC,CASSDSTGRSYGYTF
many,TRBV10-3,NA,TRBJ2-1,TGTGCCATCAGTACACAGGGTTACAATGAGCAGTTCTTC,CAISTQGYNEQFF
few,TRBV5-1,TRBD2,TRBJ2-1,TGCGCCAGCAGCTTGGGGTTGCTAGCGGGCAATGAGCAGTTCTTC,CASSLGLLAGNEQFF
few,TRBV29-1,TRBD2,TRBJ2-3,TGCAGCGTTGATCAAGGACTAGCGGGAGAAACAGATACGCAGTATTTT,CSVDQGLAGETDTQYF
NA,TRBV7-7,TRBD2,TRBJ2-7,TGTGCTAGCAGCTTAGCTGCGGGAGGGGCCTACGAGCAGTACTTC,CASSLAAGGAYEQYF
NA,TRBV20-1,TRBD1,TRBJ2-4,TGCAGTGCCGGGGACCGCCAGGGGGTCAAAAACATTCAGTACTTC,CSAGDRQGVKNIQYF
few,TRBV12-3/TRBV12-4,TRBD1,TRBJ2-5,TGTGCCAGCAGCAGGACAGGGGCGCATAGTGGGACCCAGTACTTC,CASSRTGAHSGTQYF
NA,TRBV20-1,NA,TRBJ2-7,TGCAGTGCTAGAGAGCTACTCTACAATGAGCAGTACTTC,CSARELLYNEQYF
NA,TRBV27,TRBD2,TRBJ2-7,TGTGCCAGCAAGGTAGCGGGAGGGCCCGCTACCTACGAGCAGTACTTC,CASKVAGGPATYEQYF
NA,TRBV12-3/TRBV12-4,NA,TRBJ1-1,TGTGCCAGCAGTTTAAATCAGGGGAACACTGAAGCTTTCTTT,CASSLNQGNTEAFF
NA,TRBV29-1,NA,TRBJ2-1,TGCAGCGTTGAAGGCGCTAGGAGCCCCTACAATGAGCAGTTCTTC,CSVEGARSPYNEQFF
once,TRBV7-8,TRBD1,TRBJ2-6,TGTGCCAGCAGCTTAGGGGACAGGGGATCTGGGGCCAACGTCCTGACTTTC,CASSLGDRGSGANVLTF
NA,TRBV11-1,TRBD2,TRBJ2-1,TGTGCCAGCAGCTTAGGAACTAGCGGGACCTATGAGCAGTTCTTC,CASSLGTSGTYEQFF
many,TRBV7-9,NA,TRBJ2-3,TGTGCCAGCAGCATCCCAGGGGGCACAGATACGCAGTATTTT,CASSIPGGTDTQYF
NA,TRBV13,NA,TRBJ2-1,TGTGCCAGCAGATTACGGGACTCCGGGCCATACAATGAGCAGTTCTTC,CASRLRDSGPYNEQFF
NA,TRBV20-1,TRBD2,TRBJ2-3,TGCAGTGCTAGAGAGAATAGCGGGTTCACAGGTACGCAGTATTTT,CSARENSGFTGTQYF
NA,TRBV25-1,NA,TRBJ2-7,TGTGCCAGCAGTGCGCTGACAGGTGGCGGGGTGGTTGACTACGAGCAGTACTTC,CASSALTGGGVVDYEQYF
NA,TRBV29-1,NA,TRBJ2-7,TGCGGCGTTGAAGATGGGGGGATCACCTACGAGCAGTACTTC,CGVEDGGITYEQYF
NA,TRBV11-2,NA,TRBJ1-4,TGTGCCAGCAGCTTTGGGCCGCCAACTAATGAAAAACTGTTTTTT,CASSFGPPTNEKLFF
NA,TRBV24-1,TRBD2,TRBJ2-1,TGTGCCACCAGTGATTCCGGGGGGGTGAATGAGCAGTTCTTC,CATSDSGGVNEQFF
NA,TRBV6-2/TRBV6-3,NA,TRBJ2-1,TGTGCCAGCGGACCCACTACCCACAATGAGCAGTTCTTC,CASGPTTHNEQFF
NA,TRBV5-1,NA,TRBJ1-2,TGCGCCAGCAGCTTGGAGCTAGGACGCCTATACACCTTC,CASSLELGRLYTF